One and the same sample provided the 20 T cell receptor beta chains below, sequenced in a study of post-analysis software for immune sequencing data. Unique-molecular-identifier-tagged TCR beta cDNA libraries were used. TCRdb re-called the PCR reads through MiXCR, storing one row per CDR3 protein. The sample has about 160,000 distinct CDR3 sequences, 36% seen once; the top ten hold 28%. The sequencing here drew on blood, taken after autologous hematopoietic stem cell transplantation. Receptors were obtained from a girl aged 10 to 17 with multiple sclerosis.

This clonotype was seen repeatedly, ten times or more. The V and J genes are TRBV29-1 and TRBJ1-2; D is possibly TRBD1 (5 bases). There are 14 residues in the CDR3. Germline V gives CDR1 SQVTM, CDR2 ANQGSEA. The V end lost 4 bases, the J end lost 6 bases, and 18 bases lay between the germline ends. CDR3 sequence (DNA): TGCAGCGTTGGGGACCGTGGCTCATTGAATGGCTACACCTTC. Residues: CSVGDRGSLNGYTF.

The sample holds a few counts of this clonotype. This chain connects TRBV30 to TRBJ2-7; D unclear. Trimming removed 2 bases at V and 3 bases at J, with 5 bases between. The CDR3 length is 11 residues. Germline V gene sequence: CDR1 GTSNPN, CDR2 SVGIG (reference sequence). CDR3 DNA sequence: TGTGCCTGGAGTCCGAACTACGAGCAGTACTTC. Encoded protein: CAWSPNYEQYF. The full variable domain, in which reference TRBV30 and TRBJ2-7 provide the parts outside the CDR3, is SQTIHQWPATLVQPVGSPLSLECTVEGTSNPNLYWYRQAAGRGLQLLFYSVGIGQISSEVPQNLSASRPQDRQFILSSKKLLLSDSGFYLCAWSPNYEQYFGPGTRLTVT.

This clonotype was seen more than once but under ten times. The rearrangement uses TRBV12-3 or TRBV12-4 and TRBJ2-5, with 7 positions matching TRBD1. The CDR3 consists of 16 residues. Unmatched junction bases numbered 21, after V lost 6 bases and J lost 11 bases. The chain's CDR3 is CASSQTRQGIAWEQYF. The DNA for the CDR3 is TGTGCCAGCAGCCAAACTCGACAGGGAATCGCGTGGGAGCAGTACTTC.

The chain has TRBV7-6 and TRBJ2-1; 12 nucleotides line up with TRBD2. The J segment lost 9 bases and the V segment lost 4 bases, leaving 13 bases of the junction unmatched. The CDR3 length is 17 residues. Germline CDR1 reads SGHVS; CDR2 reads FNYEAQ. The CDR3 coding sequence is TGTGCCAGCAGCTCTGTCTTGACTAGCGGGAGCCCCGCTGAGCAGTTCTTC. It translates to CASSSVLTSGSPAEQFF.

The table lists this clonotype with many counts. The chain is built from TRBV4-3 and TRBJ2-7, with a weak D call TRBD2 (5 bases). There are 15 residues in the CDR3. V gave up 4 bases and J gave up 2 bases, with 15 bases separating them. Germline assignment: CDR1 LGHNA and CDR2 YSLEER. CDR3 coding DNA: TGCGCCAGCAGCCCTGGAGCCGGGGATACCTACGAGCAGTACTTC. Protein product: CASSPGAGDTYEQYF.

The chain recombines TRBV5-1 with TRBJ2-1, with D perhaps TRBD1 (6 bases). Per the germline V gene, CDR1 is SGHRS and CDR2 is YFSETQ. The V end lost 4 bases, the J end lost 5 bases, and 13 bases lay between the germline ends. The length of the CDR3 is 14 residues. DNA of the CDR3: TGCGCCAGCAGCCCGATGGCAGGGGACAATGAGCAGTTCTTC. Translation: CASSPMAGDNEQFF.

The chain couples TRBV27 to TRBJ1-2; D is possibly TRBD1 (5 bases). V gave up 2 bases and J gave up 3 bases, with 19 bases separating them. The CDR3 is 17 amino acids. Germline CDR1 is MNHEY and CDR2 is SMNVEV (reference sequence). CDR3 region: CASSLRGGGIWDYGYTF. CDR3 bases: TGTGCCAGCAGTTTAAGGGGTGGCGGGATATGGGACTATGGCTACACCTTC.

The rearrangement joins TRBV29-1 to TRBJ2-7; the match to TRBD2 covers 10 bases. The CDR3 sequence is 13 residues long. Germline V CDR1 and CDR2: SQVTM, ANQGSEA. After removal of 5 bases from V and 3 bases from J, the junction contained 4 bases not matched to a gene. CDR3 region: CSVTRTSGYEQYF. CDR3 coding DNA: TGCAGCGTTACCCGGACTAGCGGCTACGAGCAGTACTTC.

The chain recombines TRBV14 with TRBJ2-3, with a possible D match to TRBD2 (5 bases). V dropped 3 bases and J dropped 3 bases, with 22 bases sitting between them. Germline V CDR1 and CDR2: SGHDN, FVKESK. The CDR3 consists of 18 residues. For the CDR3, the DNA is TGTGCCAGCAGCCACCCTAGCCATACCCTTGAAAGAACAGATACGCAGTATTTT. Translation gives CASSHPSHTLERTDTQYF.

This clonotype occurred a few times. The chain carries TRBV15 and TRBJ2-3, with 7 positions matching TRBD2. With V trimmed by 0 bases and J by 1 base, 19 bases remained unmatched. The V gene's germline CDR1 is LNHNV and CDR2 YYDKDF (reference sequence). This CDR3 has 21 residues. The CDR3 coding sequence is TGTGCCACCAGCAGAGATTTGGAGTGGGCGGGAGTATCATCGGGCACAGATACGCAGTATTTT. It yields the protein CATSRDLEWAGVSSGTDTQYF. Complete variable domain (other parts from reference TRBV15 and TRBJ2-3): DAMVIQNPRYQVTQFGKPVTLSCSQTLNHNVMYWYQQKSSQAPKLLFHYYDKDFNNEADTPDNFQSRRPNTSFCFLDIRSPGLGDTAMYLCATSRDLEWAGVSSGTDTQYFGPGTRLTVL.

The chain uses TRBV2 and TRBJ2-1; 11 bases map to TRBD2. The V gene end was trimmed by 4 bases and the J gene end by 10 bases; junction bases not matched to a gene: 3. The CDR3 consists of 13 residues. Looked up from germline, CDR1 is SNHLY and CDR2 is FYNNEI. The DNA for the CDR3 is TGTGCCAGCAGTGGATGGACTAGCGGGGAGCAGTTCTTC. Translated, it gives CASSGWTSGEQFF.

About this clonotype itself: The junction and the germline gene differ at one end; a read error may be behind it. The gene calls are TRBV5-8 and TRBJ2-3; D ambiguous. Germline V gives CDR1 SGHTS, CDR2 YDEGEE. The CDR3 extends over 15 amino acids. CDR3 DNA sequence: TGTGCCAGCAGCGGCGAAAGTACCGGCACAGATGCGCAGTATTTT. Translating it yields CASSGESTGTDAQYF.

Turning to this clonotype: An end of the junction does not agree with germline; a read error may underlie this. CDR3: CVSSHPGSTEAFF. The CDR3 nucleotides read TGTGTCAGCAGCCATCCAGGCTCCACTGAAGCTTTCTTT. The rearrangement joins TRBV7-9 to TRBJ1-1; no definite D call. The germline V gene has CDR1 SEHNR and CDR2 FQNEAQ (reference sequence). The CDR3 spans 13 residues. Based on the CDR3 plus reference TRBV7-9 and TRBJ1-1, the full variable domain is DTGVSQNPRHKITKRGQNVTFRCDPISEHNRLYWYRQTLGQGPEFLTYFQNEAQLEKSRLLSDRFSAERPKGSFSTLEIQRTEQGDSAMYLCVSSHPGSTEAFFGQGTRLTVV.

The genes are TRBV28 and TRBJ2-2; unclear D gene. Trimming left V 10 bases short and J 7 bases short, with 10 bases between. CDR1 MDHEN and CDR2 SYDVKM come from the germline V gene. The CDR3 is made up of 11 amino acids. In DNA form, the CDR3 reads TGTGCCAACTCGACGAGCGGGGAGCTGTTTTTT. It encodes CANSTSGELFF.

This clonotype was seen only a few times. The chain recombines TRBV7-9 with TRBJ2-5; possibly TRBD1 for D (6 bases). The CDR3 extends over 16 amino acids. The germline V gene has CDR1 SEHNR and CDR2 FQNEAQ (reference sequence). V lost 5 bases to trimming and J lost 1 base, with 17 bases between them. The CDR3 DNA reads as TGTGCCAGCAGCCCGACCGGACAGTTAAGCCAAGAGACCCAGTACTTC. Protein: CASSPTGQLSQETQYF. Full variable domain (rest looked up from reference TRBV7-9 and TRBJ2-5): DTGVSQNPRHKITKRGQNVTFRCDPISEHNRLYWYRQTLGQGPEFLTYFQNEAQLEKSRLLSDRFSAERPKGSFSTLEIQRTEQGDSAMYLCASSPTGQLSQETQYFGPGTRLLVL.

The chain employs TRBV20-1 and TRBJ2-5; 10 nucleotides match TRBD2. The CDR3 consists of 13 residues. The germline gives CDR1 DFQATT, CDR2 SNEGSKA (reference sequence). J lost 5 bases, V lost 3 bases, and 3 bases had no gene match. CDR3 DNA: TGCAGTGCTAGCAAACTAGCGGGGGAGACCCAGTACTTC. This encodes CSASKLAGETQYF.

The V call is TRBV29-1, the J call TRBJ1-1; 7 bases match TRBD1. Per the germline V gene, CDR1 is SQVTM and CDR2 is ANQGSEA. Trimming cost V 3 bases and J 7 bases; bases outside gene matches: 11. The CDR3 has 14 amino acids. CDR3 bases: TGCAGCGTTGAGGGGTGGGGACAGCGGATTGAAGCTTTCTTT. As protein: CSVEGWGQRIEAFF.

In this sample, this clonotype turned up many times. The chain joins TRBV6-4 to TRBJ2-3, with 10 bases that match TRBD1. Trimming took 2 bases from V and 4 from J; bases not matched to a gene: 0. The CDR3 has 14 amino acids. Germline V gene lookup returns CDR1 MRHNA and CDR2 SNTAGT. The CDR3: CASSDGQGADTQYF. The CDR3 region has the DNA TGTGCCAGCAGTGACGGACAGGGGGCAGATACGCAGTATTTT.

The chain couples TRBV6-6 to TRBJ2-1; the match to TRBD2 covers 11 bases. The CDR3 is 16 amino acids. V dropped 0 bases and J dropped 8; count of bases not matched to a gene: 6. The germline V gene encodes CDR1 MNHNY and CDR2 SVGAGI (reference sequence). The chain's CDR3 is CASSYSVSGRADEQFF. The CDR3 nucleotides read TGTGCCAGCAGTTACTCGGTTAGCGGGAGGGCGGATGAGCAGTTCTTC.

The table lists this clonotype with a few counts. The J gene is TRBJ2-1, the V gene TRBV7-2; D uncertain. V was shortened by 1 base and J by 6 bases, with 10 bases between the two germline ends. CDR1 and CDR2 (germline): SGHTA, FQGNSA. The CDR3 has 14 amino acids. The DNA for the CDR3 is TGTGCCAGCAGCTTAGAGCGCGTATCCAATGAGCAGTTCTTC. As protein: CASSLERVSNEQFF.